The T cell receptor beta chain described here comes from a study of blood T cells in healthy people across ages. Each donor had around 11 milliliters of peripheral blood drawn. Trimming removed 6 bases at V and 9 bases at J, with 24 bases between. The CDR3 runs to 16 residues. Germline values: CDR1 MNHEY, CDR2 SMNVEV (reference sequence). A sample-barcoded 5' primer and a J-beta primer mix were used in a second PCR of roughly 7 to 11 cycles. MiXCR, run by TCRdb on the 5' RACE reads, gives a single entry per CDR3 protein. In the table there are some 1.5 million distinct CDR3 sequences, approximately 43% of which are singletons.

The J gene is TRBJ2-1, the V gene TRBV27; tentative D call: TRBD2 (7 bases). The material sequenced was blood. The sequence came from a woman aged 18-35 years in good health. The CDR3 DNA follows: TGTGCCAGCAGCAGTTTTGAGGGGGAGGGGCGGGGTGAGCAGTTCTTC. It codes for CASSSFEGEGRGEQFF.